The 24 T cell receptor beta chains listed next were all sequenced from one sample in a study of blood T cell repertoires in COVID-19. Generated by immunoSEQ multiplex PCR, the TCRdb table keeps only in-frame clones and is missing some. The sample records about 190,000 clones, 76% being singletons. Sequencing was carried out using PBMCs or T cells enriched from blood (not recorded which). The receptors shown here come from a woman aged 45-60 years with acute COVID-19.

The chain recombines TRBV7-2 with TRBJ2-1, with D uncertain. The CDR3 is made up of 12 amino acids. V lost 3 bases to trimming and J lost 10 bases, with 10 bases between them. Per the germline V gene, CDR1 is SGHTA and CDR2 is FQGNSA. The CDR3 spells CASSFDGFEQFF. CDR3 DNA: TGTGCCAGCAGCTTCGACGGGTTCGAGCAGTTCTTC.

The gene calls are TRBV10-2 and TRBJ2-2; 8 nucleotides agree with TRBD1. The CDR3 consists of 14 residues. The germline V gene encodes CDR1 WSHSY and CDR2 SAAADI. V was clipped by 6 bases and J by 5 bases; unmatched bases: 5. The CDR3 region is CASSPGGWTGELFF. In nucleotides, the CDR3 is TGCGCCAGCAGCCCAGGGGGCTGGACCGGGGAGCTGTTTTTT.

This clone came up many times. J is TRBJ2-2 and V is TRBV15; a possible D gene is TRBD2 (5 bases). Looked up from germline, CDR1 is LNHNV and CDR2 is YYDKDF (reference sequence). Deletions cut 1 base from V and 8 bases from J, with 17 bases between. The CDR3 sequence is 16 residues long. The CDR3 spells CATSRGTFSGKGELFF. CDR3 nucleotide sequence: TGTGCCACCAGCAGAGGAACCTTCTCGGGGAAAGGGGAGCTGTTTTTT. Full variable domain (outside the CDR3, taken from reference TRBV15 and TRBJ2-2): DAMVIQNPRYQVTQFGKPVTLSCSQTLNHNVMYWYQQKSSQAPKLLFHYYDKDFNNEADTPDNFQSRRPNTSFCFLDIRSPGLGDTAMYLCATSRGTFSGKGELFFGEGSRLTVL.

This clone was recorded only once. The chain uses TRBV5-1 and TRBJ2-1, with 14 bases fitting TRBD2. The CDR3 runs to 19 residues. CDR1 is SGHRS, CDR2 YFSETQ, per germline. Trimming at V came to 0 bases and at J to 4 bases, leaving 9 bases not matched to a gene. CDR3 in DNA: TGCGCCAGCAGCTTGGCAGGACTAGCGGGGGGCCGATGGTACAATGAGCAGTTCTTC. This translates into CASSLAGLAGGRWYNEQFF.

The chain is built from TRBV19 and TRBJ1-2, with 10 bases aligning to TRBD1. Losses at the gene ends were 5 bases for V and 7 bases for J; bases not matched to a gene: 13. Germline loops: CDR1 LNHDA, CDR2 SQIVND (reference sequence). The CDR3 runs 16 residues. CDR3 DNA: TGTGCCAGTAGTGCCCGCCCCGGGACAGGGGTAGGTGGCTACACCTTC. It is translated as CASSARPGTGVGGYTF.

The chain links TRBV19 to TRBJ1-1; D not certain. The CDR3 runs 14 residues. CDR1 and CDR2 from the germline V gene are LNHDA and SQIVND (reference sequence). V lost 3 bases, J lost 1 base, and 9 bases lay in between. CDR3 loop: CASSIPPRNTEAFF. CDR3 DNA: TGTGCCAGTAGTATCCCCCCTCGGAACACTGAAGCTTTCTTT.

The rearrangement links TRBV2 to TRBJ2-7, with TRBD2 identical over 7 bases. Trimming removed 7 bases from V and 2 bases from J; junction bases left unmatched: 11. Germline values: CDR1 SNHLY, CDR2 FYNNEI. The CDR3 is 15 amino acids. CDR3 sequence (DNA): TGTGCCAGCACTGGACGGGGAGGGAAAACCTACGAGCAGTACGTC. The encoded protein is CASTGRGGKTYEQYV.

The V gene is TRBV2, the J gene TRBJ2-7, with D tentatively TRBD2 (5 bases). The CDR3 has 14 amino acids. V was shortened by 3 bases and J by 2 bases, with 11 bases between the two germline ends. Per the germline V gene, CDR1 is SNHLY and CDR2 is FYNNEI. CDR3 in DNA: TGTGCCAGCAGTGATATGGACGGGGCCTACGAGCAGTACGTC. Encoded protein: CASSDMDGAYEQYV.

This clone was seen once. The chain carries TRBV7-2 and TRBJ1-1, with D possibly TRBD1 on 6 matching bases. The V end was cut by 6 bases, the J end by 5 bases, with 13 bases between. The CDR3 totals 13 residues. The germline V gene encodes CDR1 SGHTA and CDR2 FQGNSA. In DNA, the CDR3 is TGTGCCAGCAGTCAATCAAGGGGGACTGAAGCTTTCTTT. The encoded protein is CASSQSRGTEAFF.

This chain links TRBV28 with TRBJ1-2, with 11 bases identical to TRBD1. Germline values: CDR1 MDHEN, CDR2 SYDVKM. V lost 7 bases and J lost 8; bases outside the gene matches: 12. This CDR3 spans 15 amino acids. CDR3 protein: CASNGQGATGGGYTF. CDR3 nucleotides: TGTGCCAGCAACGGACAGGGGGCCACGGGGGGAGGCTACACCTTC.

This chain joins TRBV7-2 and TRBJ2-1; D possibly corresponds to TRBD1 (6 bases). CDR3 length equals 16 residues. Germline-derived CDR1 and CDR2 are SGHTA and FQGNSA. Trimming shortened V by 6 bases and J by 1 base, and 16 bases separated the two germline ends. CDR3 in amino acids: CASRLLQGNSYNEQFF. The CDR3 nucleotides read TGTGCCAGCAGGCTACTTCAGGGGAATTCCTACAATGAGCAGTTCTTC.

The chain carries TRBV18 and TRBJ1-4; 9 nucleotides align to TRBD1. The CDR3 is 16 residues long. Germline V lookup: CDR1 KGHSH, CDR2 LQKENI. The ends lost 0 bases at V and 10 bases at J; junction bases unmatched: 9. DNA of the CDR3: TGTGCCAGCTCACCACCGAAGGGGACAGGGATGGCAAAACTGTTTTTT. Protein product: CASSPPKGTGMAKLFF.

This chain joins TRBV5-6 and TRBJ1-4, with TRBD1 as a possible D gene (6 bases). V gave up 3 bases and J gave up 0 bases, with 9 bases separating them. This CDR3 has 15 residues. From germline, CDR1 is SGHDT and CDR2 YYEEEE. Written as DNA, the CDR3 is TGTGCCAGCAGCTCACAGGGTGCAACTAATGAAAAACTGTTTTTT. Residues: CASSSQGATNEKLFF.

The CDR3 loop is CATWGPNTGELFF. CDR3 DNA sequence: TGTGCCACTTGGGGGCCTAACACCGGGGAGCTGTTTTTT. This chain joins TRBV24-1 and TRBJ2-2; weak D call: TRBD1 (6 bases). This CDR3 region has 13 residues. Germline V gene sequence: CDR1 KGHDR, CDR2 SFDVKD. Deletions cut 10 bases from V and 2 bases from J, with 10 bases between.

This chain uses TRBV3-1 (or the pseudogene TRBV3-2) with TRBJ2-7, with 8 bases matching TRBD2. This CDR3 has 19 amino acids. V lost 6 bases, J lost 3 bases, and 22 bases stayed unmatched. In germline, CDR1 is LGHDT, CDR2 YNNKEL (reference sequence). The CDR3 reads CASRHYRDGRGGTNYEQYV. In DNA form, the CDR3 reads TGTGCCAGCAGACACTACAGGGATGGTCGCGGGGGGACGAACTACGAGCAGTACGTC.

The chain combines TRBV5-1 with TRBJ1-2; TRBD1 agrees at 9 bases. Germline values: CDR1 SGHRS, CDR2 YFSETQ. The CDR3 spans 15 residues. V dropped 4 bases and J dropped 4; count of bases not matched to a gene: 8. This CDR3 is CASSPGTGTLYGYTF. CDR3 nucleotide sequence: TGCGCCAGCAGCCCCGGGACAGGGACCCTCTATGGCTACACCTTC.

V is TRBV28 and J is TRBJ1-6; tentatively, D is TRBD1 (5 bases). Trimming left V 5 bases short and J 5 bases short, with 13 bases between. The CDR3 sequence is 15 residues long. Germline V gene sequence: CDR1 MDHEN, CDR2 SYDVKM. The CDR3 sequence is CASSASGTNNSPLHF. The CDR3 bases are TGTGCCAGCAGTGCGAGCGGGACTAATAATTCACCCCTCCACTTT.

The gene calls are TRBV7-3 and TRBJ2-2, with 10 bases fitting TRBD1. Germline loops: CDR1 SGHTA, CDR2 FQGTGA. J gave up 11 bases and V 0 bases, and 15 bases lay outside the gene matches. The CDR3 sequence is 18 residues long. The CDR3 loop is CASSLTGAGQGTRPELFF. CDR3 coding DNA: TGTGCCAGCAGCTTAACCGGGGCGGGACAGGGGACCCGCCCAGAGCTGTTTTTT.

This clone has a handful of counts. This chain links TRBV7-2 with TRBJ1-4; D not certain. The CDR3 consists of 15 residues. V lost 5 bases, J lost 9 bases, and 19 bases lay in between. Germline-derived CDR1 and CDR2 are SGHTA and FQGNSA. The CDR3: CASSPQTARGQKLFF. The CDR3 DNA is TGTGCCAGCAGCCCCCAGACGGCTCGGGGTCAAAAACTGTTTTTT.

This clone has a handful of counts. The rearrangement joins TRBV5-8 to TRBJ2-3; TRBD2 aligns across 8 bases. The CDR3 totals 20 residues. V trimming: 2 bases; J trimming: 4 bases; junction bases outside the gene matches: 21. Germline V CDR1 and CDR2: SGHTS, YDEGEE. CDR3 DNA: TGTGCCAGCAGCTTTTCTCTCGTGGCGGCTGGACTAGCAAAGGCAGATACGCAGTATTTT. This codes for CASSFSLVAAGLAKADTQYF.

The chain links TRBV29-1 to TRBJ1-1; 10 bases are shared with TRBD1. The CDR3 totals 11 residues. The J segment lost 13 bases and the V segment lost 3 bases, leaving 5 bases of the junction unmatched. CDR1 is SQVTM and CDR2 is ANQGSEA in the germline V gene. CDR3 residues: CSVEGTGEDFF. The CDR3 coding sequence is TGCAGCGTTGAGGGGACAGGGGAGGATTTCTTT.

The CDR3 region is CASSVSGETYNEQFF. The DNA for the CDR3 is TGTGCCAGCAGCGTTAGCGGGGAGACCTACAATGAGCAGTTCTTC. The chain recombines TRBV9 with TRBJ2-1, with 8 bases that match TRBD2. CDR1 SGDLS and CDR2 YYNGEE come from the germline V gene. The CDR3 contains 15 residues. Unmatched junction bases numbered 3, after V lost 2 bases and J lost 2 bases.

The V call is TRBV19, the J call TRBJ2-5; possible D gene TRBD1, 5 bases. Germline CDR1 and CDR2: LNHDA and SQIVND (reference sequence). The V gene lost 9 bases and the J gene lost 1 base, with 9 bases spanning the gap. The CDR3 sequence is 12 residues long. CDR3 sequence (DNA): TGTGCCAGCGGACAAGCCCAAGAGACCCAGTACTTC. Translation gives CASGQAQETQYF.

CDR3 DNA: TGCAGCGTTGGAAGGGGAGGTAATGAAAAACTGTTTTTT. Translation gives CSVGRGGNEKLFF. The V gene is TRBV29-1, the J gene TRBJ1-4; possible D gene TRBD1, 5 bases. The CDR3 has 13 residues. Germline V gene sequence: CDR1 SQVTM, CDR2 ANQGSEA. V lost 4 bases and J 4 bases, leaving 10 bases between the germline ends.